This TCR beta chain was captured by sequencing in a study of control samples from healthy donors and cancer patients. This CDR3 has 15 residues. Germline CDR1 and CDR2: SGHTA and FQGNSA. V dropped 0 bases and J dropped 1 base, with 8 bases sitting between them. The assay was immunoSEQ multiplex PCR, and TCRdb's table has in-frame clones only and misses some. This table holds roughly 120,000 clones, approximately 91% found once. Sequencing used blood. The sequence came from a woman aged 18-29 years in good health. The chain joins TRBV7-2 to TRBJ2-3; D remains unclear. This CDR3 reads CASSLAGSRTDTQYF. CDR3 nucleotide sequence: TGTGCCAGCAGCTTAGCCGGTAGCCGCACAGATACGCAGTATTTT.